Described below is a single T cell receptor (beta chain) sequence and its context. The CDR3 is 11 residues long. V lost 8 bases, J lost 7 bases, and 11 bases lay in between. Per the germline V gene, CDR1 is SNHLY and CDR2 is FYNNEI. CD45RO-negative CD8 cells positively selected for CCR7 made up the naive population, which excluded terminally differentiated effector memory CD45RA+ cells. Replicate PCRs run on sorted subsets employed 200 to 250 ng DNA, around 27,000 T cell genomes. Authors' methods: Filtering of immunoSEQ junctional sequences could not match full-length read filtering. The assay was immunoSEQ multiplex PCR, and TCRdb's table has in-frame clones only and misses some. V and J calls plus clone size are reproduced from that table; the DNA served to infer D and trimming. The sample lists around 2,100,000 clones, about 94% occurring once. The data originate from a study of shared clonotypes between healthy human individuals. Study context: Each donor's CD4 naive and CD4 memory cells filled three plates apiece, CD8 naive two, and CD8 memory one.

This TCR was sampled from a man in his late teens or twenties in good health. V is TRBV2 and J is TRBJ1-2; D gene uncertain. The sample consisted of naive CD8+ T cells sorted from blood. CDR3 nucleotide sequence: TGTGCCAGCCTCGTGGAGGGTGGCTACACCTTC. It is translated as CASLVEGGYTF. The full variable domain, completed using reference TRBV2 and TRBJ1-2, is EPEVTQTPSHQVTQMGQEVILRCVPISNHLYFYWYRQILGQKVEFLVSFYNNEISEKSEIFDDQFSVERPDGSNFTLKIRSTKLEDSAMYFCASLVEGGYTFGSGTRLTVV.